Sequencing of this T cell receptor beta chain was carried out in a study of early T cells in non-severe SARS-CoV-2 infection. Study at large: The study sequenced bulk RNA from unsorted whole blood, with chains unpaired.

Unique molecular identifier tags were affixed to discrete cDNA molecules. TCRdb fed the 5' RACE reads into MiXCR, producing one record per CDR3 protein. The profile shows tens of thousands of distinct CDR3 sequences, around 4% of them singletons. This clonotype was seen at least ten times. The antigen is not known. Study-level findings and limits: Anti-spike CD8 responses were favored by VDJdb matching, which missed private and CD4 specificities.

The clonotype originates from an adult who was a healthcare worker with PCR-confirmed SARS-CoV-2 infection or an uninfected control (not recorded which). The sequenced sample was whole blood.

The CDR3 DNA sequence: TGTGCCAGCAGCTTGGGGGGGAGTCCCAATGAGCAGTTCTTC. Its translation: CASSLGGSPNEQFF. V usage is TRBV7-9 and J usage is TRBJ2-1, with 7 bases identical to TRBD2. V lost 3 bases to trimming and J lost 6 bases; unmatched junction nucleotides: 5. CDR3 size: 14 residues. Looked up from germline, CDR1 is SEHNR and CDR2 is FQNEAQ (reference sequence).